This T cell receptor (beta chain) was recovered during a study of a mutant IDH1 vaccine in newly diagnosed glioma. Turning to the study itself: The study gave patients eight vaccinations in weeks 1, 3, 5, 7, 11, 15, 19, 23. Patients got their first vaccination 4-6 weeks after radiotherapy alone, or with temozolomide cycles.

This clone occurred a few times. The antigen remains unidentified. Assay: immunoSEQ multiplex PCR; the TCRdb copy retains only in-frame clones and omits some. The sample has about 53,000 clones, about 81% seen once. Trimming shortened V by 5 bases and J by 4 bases, and 14 bases separated the two germline ends. Looked up from germline, CDR1 is SEHNR and CDR2 is FQNEAQ (reference sequence). The CDR3 is 14 residues long. Time point: week 23, last vaccination. One vaccine dose held 300 ug of mutant IDH1 20-mer peptide and came with topical imiquimod. New astrocytomas of WHO grade 3 or 4 that were IDH1-mutant and ATRX-lost were found in the donors.

This chain uses TRBV7-9 with TRBJ1-1; D is uncertain. The sequencing here drew on PBMCs, taken from a glioma patient whose treatment included an IDH1 peptide vaccine. This receptor was obtained from a woman in her thirties or forties with glioma. Some clones in this sample may be carry-over from other donors' samples. The DNA of the CDR3 is TGTGCCAGCAGCCTCGAGTGGGCTGGCACTGAAGCTTTCTTT. This codes for CASSLEWAGTEAFF.